The rows below give T cell receptor beta chains drawn from one sample of a study of cytomegalovirus exposure and HLA in healthy donors. Profiled with immunoSEQ multiplex PCR; TCRdb holds only in-frame clones, not every one. The sample holds fewer than 85,000 clones, about 93% seen once. Sequencing was carried out using PBMCs. The receptors were sampled from a woman aged 18-29 years in good health and CMV-seronegative. CDR3s include the opening cysteine and the closing phenylalanine or tryptophan. D genes are given only for firm matches. Only part of the rows carry a size: once, few, many, or a class if the clone is expanded.

J gene	clone size	V gene	D gene	CDR3 DNA	CDR3 protein
TRBJ2-7	NA	TRBV18	TRBD1	TGTGCCAGCTCACCCAGGACAGGGAGCTCCTACGAGCAGTACTTC	CASSPRTGSSYEQYF
TRBJ1-5	NA	TRBV2	NA	TGTGCCAGCAGTGAATGGGGGGAGGGCAATCAGCCCCAGCATTTT	CASSEWGEGNQPQHF
TRBJ1-1	NA	TRBV6-6	TRBD1	TGTGCCAGCACCAAGGGCCCACAGGGGGAAGCTTTCTTT	CASTKGPQGEAFF
TRBJ1-1	NA	TRBV10-2	NA	TGCGCCAGCAGTGAGTCATTATGGCAGGCGATGAACACTGAAGCTTTCTTT	CASSESLWQAMNTEAFF
TRBJ1-1	once	TRBV5-1	NA	TGCGCCAGCAGCTCCATAGAGGCTTTGAACACTGAAGCTTTCTTT	CASSSIEALNTEAFF
TRBJ2-1	NA	TRBV6-5	TRBD1	TGTGCCAGCAGGGACAGGGCCAATGAGCAGTTCTTC	CASRDRANEQFF
TRBJ1-2	once	TRBV5-4	TRBD1	TGTGCCAGCAGCTTGGCCGCAGTAACAGGGGGCGGTAACTATGGCTACACCTTC	CASSLAAVTGGGNYGYTF
TRBJ2-2	NA	TRBV5-4	TRBD1	TGTGCCAGCAGCTTTCCAGGGGGCCGTACCGGGGAGCTGTTTTTT	CASSFPGGRTGELFF
TRBJ2-5	NA	TRBV7-9	TRBD1	TGTGCCAGCAGCACCCCCGAGCATTACAGGGGGCGCCAGGCAAAAGCCCAGTACTTC	CASSTPEHYRGRQAKAQYF
TRBJ2-5	few	TRBV2	NA	TGTGCCAGCGGGGGAGGTCCAGAGACCCAGTACTTC	CASGGGPETQYF
TRBJ2-7	NA	TRBV15	TRBD1	TGTGCCACCAGCAGTGACAGGGGATACGAGCAGTACTTC	CATSSDRGYEQYF
TRBJ2-5	NA	TRBV5-4	TRBD2	TGTGCCAGCAGCCCCAGGACTAGCGGGGGGCAAGAGACCCAGTACTTC	CASSPRTSGGQETQYF
TRBJ2-5	once	TRBV7-2	TRBD2	TGTGCCAGCAGCAACGGGGGACTAGCGGGGGGCCAAGAGACCCAGTACTTC	CASSNGGLAGGQETQYF
TRBJ1-5	NA	TRBV19	NA	TGTGCCAGTAGTATAGGGGTATTACAGGCGAATCAGCCCCAGCATTTT	CASSIGVLQANQPQHF
TRBJ1-5	NA	TRBV28	TRBD1	TGTGCCAGCAGTTTGGCGCGACAGGGGAATCAGCCCCAGCATTTT	CASSLARQGNQPQHF
TRBJ1-4	NA	TRBV6-5	TRBD1	TGTGCCAGCAGTCCGGACAGGGGTAATGAAAAACTGTTTTTT	CASSPDRGNEKLFF
TRBJ2-3	NA	TRBV9	NA	TGTGCCAGCAGCGATCGAAGCGGGGATACGCAGTATTTT	CASSDRSGDTQYF
TRBJ2-7	NA	TRBV6-6	NA	TGTGCCAGCACCAATGGGGGGTTCTACGAGCAGTACTTC	CASTNGGFYEQYF
TRBJ1-1	NA	TRBV5-4	NA	TGTGCCAGCAGCTTAGCTCTCTTTCCGATGAACACTGAAGCTTTCTTT	CASSLALFPMNTEAFF
TRBJ2-6	NA	TRBV6-1	NA	TGTGCCAGCAGTGAAGCGTACTCTGGGGCCAACGTCCTGACTTTC	CASSEAYSGANVLTF
TRBJ1-1	NA	TRBV27	NA	TGTGCCAGCAGTTTAGTCAAATATGCTATGACTGAAGCTTTCTTT	CASSLVKYAMTEAFF
TRBJ2-3	medium-sized	TRBV4-2	TRBD2	TGTGCCAGCAGCCCCTATAGCGGGGGGGCCGAAGATACGCAGTATTTT	CASSPYSGGAEDTQYF
TRBJ2-7	once	TRBV7-9	NA	TGTGCCAGCAGCTTAGTTGCCAGCTCCTACGAGCAGTACTTC	CASSLVASSYEQYF
TRBJ1-2	NA	TRBV11-2	NA	TGTGCCAGCAGCCCCCTTTTCGGCCCAGAGGGCCTCAACTATGGCTACACCTTC	CASSPLFGPEGLNYGYTF
TRBJ1-6	NA	TRBV28	NA	TGTGCCAGCGAATTACAGGGAAATAATTCACCCCTCCACTTT	CASELQGNNSPLHF
TRBJ1-1	few	TRBV29-1	NA	TGCAGCGCTGTGACACAAACGAACACTGAAGCTTTCTTT	CSAVTQTNTEAFF
TRBJ1-5	NA	TRBV7-9	NA	TGTGCCAGCAGCACAGGGTACAATCAGCCCCAGCATTTT	CASSTGYNQPQHF
TRBJ1-2	NA	TRBV28	TRBD1	TGTGCCAGCAGTATTAGGACAGGGATATATGGCTACACCTTC	CASSIRTGIYGYTF
TRBJ2-7	NA	TRBV28	TRBD1	TGTGCCAGCAGTCACTGGGGACAGGGCTACGAGCAGTACTTC	CASSHWGQGYEQYF
TRBJ1-6	NA	TRBV27	TRBD1	TGTGCCAGCAGTCGGACAGGGGGCGCGGGGACCTATAATTCACCCCTCCACTTT	CASSRTGGAGTYNSPLHF
TRBJ2-7	NA	TRBV19	TRBD2	TGTGCCAGTAGTATAGGAAGCGGGGGAGCCTACGAGCAGTACTTC	CASSIGSGGAYEQYF
TRBJ2-3	NA	TRBV7-9	NA	TGTGCCAGCAGCACCCGGGGGGCCCGCACAGATACGCAGTATTTT	CASSTRGARTDTQYF
TRBJ2-3	NA	TRBV19	TRBD1	TGTGCCAGTAGCGGACAGGGAGGCACAGATACGCAGTATTTT	CASSGQGGTDTQYF
TRBJ2-2	NA	TRBV30	TRBD1	TGTGCCTGGAGCCGTTCGGGGACAGGGAACTTTGGGGAGCTGTTTTTT	CAWSRSGTGNFGELFF
TRBJ2-7	NA	TRBV7-9	NA	TGTGCCAGCAGCTTAAGTCGGTCCTACGAGCAGTACTTC	CASSLSRSYEQYF
TRBJ2-5	NA	TRBV7-9	NA	TGTGCCAGCAGCTTTCGTGGGGGGGGCCTAGAGACCCAGTACTTC	CASSFRGGGLETQYF
TRBJ1-5	NA	TRBV7-2	TRBD1	TGTGCCAGCAGCTTAGTATCGCAGGGGGATCAGCCCCAGCATTTT	CASSLVSQGDQPQHF
TRBJ2-1	NA	TRBV6-5	TRBD2	TGTGCCAGCATTCCAAGCGGGGGAGGTAACAATGAGCAGTTCTTC	CASIPSGGGNNEQFF
TRBJ2-7	once	TRBV5-5	NA	TGTGCCAGCAGCCAAACAAACAGAAACTACGAGCAGTACTTC	CASSQTNRNYEQYF
TRBJ1-4	NA	TRBV2	NA	TGTGCCAGCACCTTTCGACAGCGAACTAATGAAAAACTGTTTTTT	CASTFRQRTNEKLFF
TRBJ2-5	NA	TRBV7-2	NA	TGTGCCAGCAGCTCGGACGGACAGCGACAAGAGACCCAGTACTTC	CASSSDGQRQETQYF
TRBJ1-4	NA	TRBV5-6	NA	TGTGCCAGCAGCTCTCTTGGGGAGGGAGAGGAAAAACTGTTTTTT	CASSSLGEGEEKLFF
TRBJ2-7	NA	TRBV5-1	TRBD1	TGCGCCAGCAGCTTGGGGACAGGGGCTACCGAGCAGTACTTC	CASSLGTGATEQYF
TRBJ1-2	NA	TRBV18	TRBD1	TGTGCCAGCTCACTAGGGACAGATGGCTACACCTTC	CASSLGTDGYTF
TRBJ1-3	NA	TRBV18	NA	TGTGCCAGCTCACCTAAGAGATCTGGAAACACCATATATTTT	CASSPKRSGNTIYF
TRBJ2-7	NA	TRBV28	NA	TGTGCCAGCAGTTACCAGAGTAATGGAGTTGACGAGCAGTACTTC	CASSYQSNGVDEQYF
TRBJ2-1	NA	TRBV9	NA	TGTGCCAGCAGCGTAGTAAGCGGCGCCTACAATGAGCAGTTCTTC	CASSVVSGAYNEQFF
TRBJ2-2	NA	TRBV12-2	NA	TGTGCAAGTCGCTTTGGGACAGGGGGCAACACCGGGGAGCTGTTTTTT	CASRFGTGGNTGELFF
TRBJ2-1	NA	TRBV15	NA	TGTGCCACCAGCAAACAGGGTTCCTACAATGAGCAGTTCTTC	CATSKQGSYNEQFF
TRBJ1-1	NA	TRBV2	NA	TGTGCCAGCATGGGGCGCACTGAAGCTTTCTTT	CASMGRTEAFF
TRBJ1-1	NA	TRBV25-1	TRBD1	TGTGCCAGCAGACCAAAGGGGGACAGGCGGAACACTGAAGCTTTCTTT	CASRPKGDRRNTEAFF
TRBJ2-1	NA	TRBV7-3	NA	TGTGCCAGCAGCTACCGGACGGGGAATGAGCAGTTCTTC	CASSYRTGNEQFF
TRBJ2-3	NA	TRBV2	NA	TGTGCCAGCAGTGTAGGCGGGGCCAGCACAGATACGCAGTATTTT	CASSVGGASTDTQYF
TRBJ2-7	NA	TRBV5-4	TRBD2	TGTGCCAGCAGTTCGGGGGGCTACGAGCAGTACTTC	CASSSGGYEQYF
TRBJ1-6	NA	TRBV5-1	NA	TGCGCCAGCAGACAGGCAGATTCACCCCTCCACTTT	CASRQADSPLHF
TRBJ2-2	NA	TRBV5-5	TRBD1	TGTGCCAGCTTGGACAGGGCGAACACCGGGGAGCTGTTTTTT	CASLDRANTGELFF
TRBJ1-6	NA	TRBV6-5	TRBD1	TGTGCCAGCAGTCCTATCGACAGGGATAATTCACCCCTCCACTTT	CASSPIDRDNSPLHF
TRBJ2-4	once	TRBV5-1	TRBD1	TGCGCCAGCAGCTTGAGTGGACAGGGGGCAAACATTCAGTACTTC	CASSLSGQGANIQYF
TRBJ1-4	NA	TRBV5-1	TRBD1	TGCGCCAGCAGGCCGGGACAGGGGCTGGAAAAACTGTTTTTT	CASRPGQGLEKLFF